Listed below are T cell receptor beta chains from one sample, sequenced in a study of blood T cell repertoires in COVID-19. The assay was immunoSEQ multiplex PCR, and TCRdb's table has in-frame clones only and misses some. Counted here are over 45,000 clones, approximately 90% occurring once; the ten biggest clones make up around 7.3%. The source material was peripheral blood. The receptors were gathered from a woman aged 60-75 years with active or convalescent COVID-19. The CDR3 runs from the conserved cysteine through the conserved F or W. The D gene is left open where the match is weak. Size values are once, few and many counts, or a class for expanded clones, and some rows have none.

CDR3: CASSYSRTEAFF; DNA: TGTGCCAGCAGTTACTCGAGGACTGAAGCTTTCTTT; size: -; J: TRBJ1-1; D: -; V: TRBV6-2/TRBV6-3
CDR3: CASSPPGEPADTQYF; DNA: TGTGCCAGCTCACCACCGGGAGAACCCGCAGATACGCAGTATTTT; size: -; J: TRBJ2-3; D: -; V: TRBV18
CDR3: CASSSTWGTSTVDEQFF; DNA: TGTGCCAGCAGCTCCACCTGGGGGACTAGCACCGTGGATGAGCAGTTCTTC; size: -; J: TRBJ2-1; D: TRBD2; V: TRBV7-9
CDR3: CASSGQRETQYF; DNA: TGTGCCAGCAGCGGACAGAGAGAGACCCAGTACTTC; size: -; J: TRBJ2-5; D: -; V: TRBV6-5
CDR3: CASSDTTGYGYTF; DNA: TGTGCCAGCAGCGATACGACAGGATATGGCTACACCTTC; size: -; J: TRBJ1-2; D: -; V: TRBV28
CDR3: CASGSSEETQYF; DNA: TGTGCTAGTGGCTCCTCAGAAGAGACCCAGTACTTC; size: once; J: TRBJ2-5; D: -; V: TRBV12-5
CDR3: CSASGMNYGYTF; DNA: TGCAGTGCTAGTGGTATGAACTATGGCTACACCTTC; size: -; J: TRBJ1-2; D: -; V: TRBV20-1
CDR3: CAWSVQSGADTQYF; DNA: TGTGCCTGGAGTGTACAGTCCGGGGCAGATACGCAGTATTTT; size: -; J: TRBJ2-3; D: -; V: TRBV30
CDR3: CASSFRGLGEQYF; DNA: TGTGCCAGCAGTTTCAGGGGTTTGGGGGAGCAGTACTTC; size: -; J: TRBJ2-7; D: -; V: TRBV28
CDR3: CASSQSGGSPLHF; DNA: TGTGCCAGCAGCCAATCGGGGGGTTCACCCCTCCACTTT; size: -; J: TRBJ1-6; D: -; V: TRBV6-4
CDR3: CASRYRTGDGYGYTF; DNA: TGTGCCAGCCGCTATCGGACAGGCGACGGCTATGGCTACACCTTC; size: once; J: TRBJ1-2; D: TRBD1; V: TRBV6-6
CDR3: CASSLGAGVAETQYF; DNA: TGTGCCAGCAGCTTAGGGGCGGGAGTGGCGGAGACCCAGTACTTC; size: -; J: TRBJ2-5; D: TRBD2; V: TRBV7-3
CDR3: CATSDVTRQGTDTQYF; DNA: TGTGCCACCAGTGATGTGACTAGGCAGGGCACAGATACGCAGTATTTT; size: -; J: TRBJ2-3; D: -; V: TRBV24-1
CDR3: CASSGRGNTEAFF; DNA: TGTGCCAGCAGTGGCAGGGGGAACACTGAAGCTTTCTTT; size: -; J: TRBJ1-1; D: -; V: TRBV12-3/TRBV12-4
CDR3: CASSSDSYGYTF; DNA: TGCGCCAGCAGCTCCGATAGTTATGGCTACACCTTC; size: once; J: TRBJ1-2; D: -; V: TRBV5-1
CDR3: CASMGGSYGYTF; DNA: TGTGCCAGCATGGGGGGGAGCTATGGCTACACCTTC; size: -; J: TRBJ1-2; D: -; V: TRBV6-5
CDR3: CASSQETSLGYTF; DNA: TGCGCCAGCAGCCAGGAGACCTCCCTTGGCTACACCTTC; size: -; J: TRBJ1-2; D: -; V: TRBV4-1
CDR3: CASSFSPSSYNSPLHF; DNA: TGCGCCAGCAGCTTTAGCCCCAGCTCCTATAATTCACCCCTCCACTTT; size: -; J: TRBJ1-6; D: -; V: TRBV5-1
CDR3: CASSSLDRGEQYF; DNA: TGTGCCAGTAGTAGCTTGGACAGAGGCGAGCAGTACTTC; size: -; J: TRBJ2-7; D: -; V: TRBV19
CDR3: CASSSSTEQFF; DNA: TGTGCCAGCAGTTCTAGCACTGAGCAGTTCTTC; size: -; J: TRBJ2-1; D: -; V: TRBV28
CDR3: CASRLVDTGEDSGNTIYF; DNA: TGTGCAAGTCGCTTAGTTGACACAGGAGAAGACTCTGGAAACACCATATATTTT; size: -; J: TRBJ1-3; D: -; V: TRBV12-2
CDR3: CASSPTGRGRFGNPYEQYF; DNA: TGTGCCAGCAGTCCCACCGGCAGGGGGAGATTTGGGAACCCTTACGAGCAGTACTTC; size: few; J: TRBJ2-7; D: TRBD1; V: TRBV6-6
CDR3: CASQRRGEKLFF; DNA: TGTGCCTCTCAAAGGAGAGGCGAAAAACTGTTTTTT; size: -; J: TRBJ1-4; D: -; V: TRBV25-1
CDR3: CASSPETGSLYSYEQYF; DNA: TGCGCCAGCAGCCCGGAAACAGGGTCCCTATACTCCTACGAGCAGTACTTC; size: -; J: TRBJ2-7; D: -; V: TRBV4-1
CDR3: CASSLSGRARDEQYF; DNA: TGTGCCAGCAGCCTCAGCGGGAGGGCCCGAGACGAGCAGTACTTC; size: -; J: TRBJ2-7; D: TRBD2; V: TRBV7-9
CDR3: CASSAETDTQYF; DNA: TGTGCCAGCAGCGCCGAGACAGATACGCAGTATTTT; size: -; J: TRBJ2-3; D: -; V: TRBV6-5
CDR3: CASTGQGANYGYTF; DNA: TGTGCCAGCACTGGACAGGGGGCTAACTATGGCTACACCTTC; size: -; J: TRBJ1-2; D: TRBD1; V: TRBV5-5
CDR3: CASSDREYEQYF; DNA: TGTGCCAGCTCGGACAGGGAGTACGAGCAGTACTTC; size: once; J: TRBJ2-7; D: TRBD1; V: TRBV28
CDR3: CAWDLGPGTQYF; DNA: TGTGCCTGGGACCTCGGTCCAGGTACGCAGTATTTT; size: -; J: TRBJ2-3; D: -; V: TRBV30
CDR3: CASSLDRGERSPLHF; DNA: TGTGCCAGCAGCTTGGACAGGGGAGAACGCTCACCCCTCCACTTT; size: -; J: TRBJ1-6; D: TRBD1; V: TRBV5-4
CDR3: CASSPSGQGRDTQYF; DNA: TGTGCCAGCAGTCCCTCGGGACAGGGGAGAGATACGCAGTATTTT; size: -; J: TRBJ2-3; D: TRBD1; V: TRBV14
CDR3: CASSPRTGYQPQHF; DNA: TGCGCCAGCAGCCCCCGGACAGGGTATCAGCCCCAGCATTTT; size: few; J: TRBJ1-5; D: TRBD1; V: TRBV4-1
CDR3: CATSRDLDREAFF; DNA: TGTGCCACCAGCAGAGATCTAGACAGGGAAGCTTTCTTT; size: once; J: TRBJ1-1; D: -; V: TRBV15
CDR3: CAWSVLLTDTQYF; DNA: TGTGCCTGGAGTGTACTACTTACAGATACGCAGTATTTT; size: -; J: TRBJ2-3; D: -; V: TRBV30
CDR3: CASSPEGAPDTGELFF; DNA: TGCGCCAGCAGCCCGGAGGGGGCGCCGGACACCGGGGAGCTGTTTTTT; size: -; J: TRBJ2-2; D: -; V: TRBV5-1
CDR3: CAGGRENGYTF; DNA: TGTGCCGGGGGCAGGGAAAATGGCTACACCTTC; size: -; J: TRBJ1-2; D: -; V: TRBV28
CDR3: CASSTTSDEQFF; DNA: TGTGCCAGCAGTACGACTAGCGATGAGCAGTTCTTC; size: -; J: TRBJ2-1; D: TRBD2; V: TRBV6-6
CDR3: CASSHLDNSGSYEQYF; DNA: TGTGCCAGCAGCCACTTGGACAATTCGGGCTCCTACGAGCAGTACTTC; size: -; J: TRBJ2-7; D: -; V: TRBV14
CDR3: CASSSQGGNQPQHF; DNA: TGCGCCAGCAGCTCACAGGGCGGGAATCAGCCCCAGCATTTT; size: -; J: TRBJ1-5; D: -; V: TRBV5-1
CDR3: CSASDRGSSNQPQHF; DNA: TGCAGTGCTAGTGACAGGGGATCGAGCAATCAGCCCCAGCATTTT; size: -; J: TRBJ1-5; D: TRBD1; V: TRBV20-1
CDR3: CASSFIWGQGASTDTQYF; DNA: TGCGCCAGCAGCTTTATTTGGGGACAGGGGGCCTCCACAGATACGCAGTATTTT; size: -; J: TRBJ2-3; D: TRBD1; V: TRBV5-1
CDR3: CASSVLPGQGVNEQYF; DNA: TGTGCCAGTAGTGTCCTCCCGGGACAGGGTGTCAACGAGCAGTACTTC; size: -; J: TRBJ2-7; D: TRBD1; V: TRBV19
CDR3: CASSSRAGASSGANVLTF; DNA: TGTGCCAGCAGCTCGAGAGCGGGGGCAAGCTCTGGGGCCAACGTCCTGACTTTC; size: -; J: TRBJ2-6; D: TRBD2; V: TRBV7-2
CDR3: CASTQNRDSEQYF; DNA: TGTGCCAGCACTCAAAACCGGGACAGCGAGCAGTACTTC; size: -; J: TRBJ2-7; D: TRBD1; V: TRBV6-5
CDR3: CASSLNSINYEQYF; DNA: TGCGCCAGCAGCTTGAACAGTATCAACTACGAGCAGTACTTC; size: -; J: TRBJ2-7; D: -; V: TRBV5-1
CDR3: CASSFTGQYNEQFF; DNA: TGTGCCAGCAGCTTCACAGGACAGTACAATGAGCAGTTCTTC; size: once; J: TRBJ2-1; D: -; V: TRBV7-3
CDR3: CASTRTGPNTEAFF; DNA: TGTGCCAGTACCAGGACAGGGCCGAACACTGAAGCTTTCTTT; size: -; J: TRBJ1-1; D: TRBD1; V: TRBV19
CDR3: CASMAITADYGYTF; DNA: TGTGCCAGCATGGCAATAACAGCAGATTATGGCTACACCTTC; size: few; J: TRBJ1-2; D: -; V: TRBV9
CDR3: CASSYSGTGRQPQHF; DNA: TGTGCCAGCAGTTACTCGGGAACAGGGCGACAGCCCCAGCATTTT; size: few; J: TRBJ1-5; D: -; V: TRBV6-5
CDR3: CASSLTLAGNTGELFF; DNA: TGTGCCAGCAGCCTGACTCTAGCGGGGAACACCGGGGAGCTGTTTTTT; size: -; J: TRBJ2-2; D: TRBD2; V: TRBV7-3